This TCR beta chain was observed in a study of OX40 agonist ivuxolimab in advanced cancers. Study as a whole: Hepatocellular carcinoma, melanoma, renal cell or head and neck cancer occurred in dose-escalation patients. Findings and limits, study-wide: At 0.1 to 3.0 mg/kg and by week 6, clonal expansion occurred in CD4+ and CD8+ blood T cells. More expanded clones were seen, on average, in CD8+ T cells than in CD4+. Still undetermined is the antigen specificity of the expanded peripheral T cells.

The data were produced by immunoSEQ multiplex PCR, yet TCRdb's version contains in-frame clones alone and is incomplete. This sample has fewer than 100,000 clones; around 87% occur once, and the top ten carry approximately 6.2%. Regarding this clone: Its matching antigen is unknown.

The CDR3 totals 13 residues. Germline assignment: CDR1 MNHNS and CDR2 SASEGT. With 6 bases removed from V and 4 bases from J, the gap between germline ends came to 10 bases. The material was CD4+ or CD8+ T cells sorted from blood, obtained in a trial of the OX40 agonist ivuxolimab. The sequence was obtained from an adult with an advanced solid tumor such as melanoma, head and neck, liver or kidney cancer. This chain links TRBV6-1 with TRBJ1-5; D uncertain. CDR3: CASRVIWNQPQHF. The CDR3 DNA reads TGTGCCAGCAGGGTGATTTGGAATCAGCCCCAGCATTTT.